The 20 T cell receptor beta chains below all came from one sample that was sequenced in a study of technical replicates of blood from a handful of donors. TCRdb's copy holds only in-frame clones and misses some; the assay was immunoSEQ multiplex PCR. The data contain about 82,000 clones, 96% of them seen just once; the ten biggest clones take up 0.37%. Material for sequencing was T cells isolated from PBMCs. These receptors all stem from a human donor in good health.

V usage is TRBV11-2 and J usage is TRBJ1-2; D unresolved. This CDR3 has 13 residues. The germline CDR1 and CDR2 sequences are SGHAT and FQNNGV. V was clipped by 3 bases and J by 8 bases, with 13 bases between them. The CDR3 sequence: CASSFGNRGGYTF. DNA of the CDR3: TGTGCCAGCAGCTTCGGGAACCGCGGCGGCTACACCTTC.

This clone was recorded once. The chain is built from TRBV9 and TRBJ2-1, with TRBD1 matching over 7 bases. This CDR3 comprises 16 residues. Germline CDR1 reads SGDLS; CDR2 reads YYNGEE. V lost 4 bases, J lost 3 bases, and 10 bases stayed unmatched. DNA for the CDR3: TGTGCCAGCAGCCCCCCGACAGGGATCGACTACAATGAGCAGTTCTTC. It is translated as CASSPPTGIDYNEQFF.

This clone showed up just once. The chain recombines TRBV19 with TRBJ2-5, with TRBD2 matching over 16 bases. Germline CDR1 and CDR2: LNHDA and SQIVND (reference sequence). The length of the CDR3 is 16 residues. Germline trimming cut 4 bases from V and 2 bases from J; bases unmatched to any gene: 1. CDR3 residues: CASSRGLAGGQETQYF. CDR3 DNA sequence: TGTGCCAGTAGTAGGGGACTAGCGGGAGGGCAAGAGACCCAGTACTTC.

The chain has TRBV5-1 and TRBJ1-2; D gene ambiguous. Germline V lookup: CDR1 SGHRS, CDR2 YFSETQ. V was trimmed by 0 bases and J by 9 bases, leaving 6 bases between them. CDR3 length: 11 amino acids. Written as DNA, the CDR3 is TGCGCCAGCAGCTTGGGACAAAGCTACACCTTC. It yields the protein CASSLGQSYTF.

V is TRBV5-1 and J is TRBJ2-1; weak D call: TRBD2 (5 bases). Germline V gene lookup returns CDR1 SGHRS and CDR2 YFSETQ. Trimming removed 4 bases at V and 8 bases at J, with 19 bases between. The CDR3 length is 15 residues. For the CDR3, the DNA is TGCGCCAGCAGCGCCAGTCCGGGAATGGGTTATGAGCAGTTCTTC. Protein product: CASSASPGMGYEQFF.

The chain employs TRBV7-2 and TRBJ2-5; 8 positions match TRBD1. Trimming took 6 bases from V and 4 from J; bases not matched to a gene: 7. The germline V gene encodes CDR1 SGHTA and CDR2 FQGNSA. The CDR3 is made up of 14 amino acids. The CDR3 loop is CASRPDRGGETQYF. Written as DNA, the CDR3 is TGTGCCAGCAGGCCCGACAGGGGAGGAGAGACCCAGTACTTC.

J is TRBJ2-5 and V is TRBV9; a weak D match, TRBD1 (5 bases). This CDR3 contains 15 residues. V lost 2 bases and J 5 bases, leaving 16 bases between the germline ends. Germline V gives CDR1 SGDLS, CDR2 YYNGEE. CDR3 amino acids: CASSVHTGTLETQYF. The CDR3 DNA sequence: TGTGCCAGCAGCGTTCACACAGGTACCCTGGAGACCCAGTACTTC.

The chain has TRBV10-2 and TRBJ2-6; tentatively, D is TRBD1 (6 bases). Trimming stripped 3 bases from V and 0 bases from J, with 18 bases between. Germline loops: CDR1 WSHSY, CDR2 SAAADI. This CDR3 is 19 amino acids long. CDR3 residues: CASSDRPGTPSSGANVLTF. In DNA form, the CDR3 reads TGCGCCAGCAGTGACCGTCCCGGGACACCTTCCTCTGGGGCCAACGTCCTGACTTTC.

The chain is built from TRBV2 and TRBJ2-7; no firm D call. Between the trimmed V and J ends, which lost 6 bases and 2 bases, there was a span of 8 bases. CDR1 SNHLY and CDR2 FYNNEI come from the germline V gene. The CDR3 loop spans 12 amino acids. This CDR3 reads CASRANAYEQYF. The CDR3 DNA sequence: TGTGCCAGCAGAGCCAATGCCTACGAGCAGTACTTC.

The chain carries TRBV7-8 and TRBJ2-3; 7 nucleotides match TRBD1. CDR1 and CDR2 from the germline V gene are SGHVS and FQNEAQ. CDR3 length equals 16 residues. Trimming took 1 base from V and 1 from J; bases not matched to a gene: 5. CDR3 sequence (DNA): TGTGCCAGCAGCTTAGTAGGGGGCCTTGGCACAGATACGCAGTATTTT. It is translated as CASSLVGGLGTDTQYF.

The rearrangement joins TRBV19 to TRBJ1-1, with D perhaps TRBD1 (5 bases). The CDR3 runs to 14 residues. V was trimmed by 3 bases and J by 1 base, leaving 9 bases between them. Germline V gene data show CDR1 as LNHDA and CDR2 as SQIVND (reference sequence). For the CDR3, the DNA is TGTGCCAGTAGTATGGGCCAGGGGAACACTGAAGCTTTCTTT. This encodes CASSMGQGNTEAFF. Drawing the rest from reference TRBV19 and TRBJ1-1, the complete variable domain is DGGITQSPKYLFRKEGQNVTLSCEQNLNHDAMYWYRQDPGQGLRLIYYSQIVNDFQKGDIAEGYSVSREKKESFPLTVTSAQKNPTAFYLCASSMGQGNTEAFFGQGTRLTVV.

This clone came up a few times. The chain recombines TRBV7-3 with TRBJ1-1; D possibly corresponds to TRBD1 (5 bases). Trimming took off 5 bases at V and 5 bases at J, with 9 bases between the two ends. The length of the CDR3 is 12 residues. The germline V gene has CDR1 SGHTA and CDR2 FQGTGA. The CDR3 reads CASSAQGTEAFF. In DNA form, the CDR3 reads TGTGCCAGCAGCGCCCAGGGAACTGAAGCTTTCTTT. The variable domain in full, completed from reference TRBV7-3 and TRBJ1-1, reads GAGVSQTPSNKVTEKGKYVELRCDPISGHTALYWYRQSLGQGPEFLIYFQGTGAADDSGLPNDRFFAVRPEGSVSTLKIQRTERGDSAVYLCASSAQGTEAFFGQGTRLTVV.

This sequence joins TRBV28 and TRBJ1-2, with 8 bases aligning to TRBD1. CDR1 is MDHEN, CDR2 SYDVKM, per germline. The ends lost 1 base at V and 8 bases at J; junction bases unmatched: 3. The CDR3 contains 13 residues. CDR3 DNA sequence: TGTGCCAGCAGTTTATACGACAGGGGAGGCTACACCTTC. The encoded protein is CASSLYDRGGYTF.

The chain combines TRBV21-1 with TRBJ1-1. TRBV21-1 constitutes a pseudogene. The CDR3 runs 13 residues. CDR3 protein: CASILTIEPEAFF. The CDR3 region has the DNA TGTGCCAGCATCCTCACTATCGAACCTGAAGCTTTCTTT.

This chain connects TRBV7-2 to TRBJ2-1, with D uncertain. The V end was cut by 3 bases, the J end by 9 bases, with 9 bases between. The germline V gene encodes CDR1 SGHTA and CDR2 FQGNSA. The CDR3 is 12 amino acids. Written as DNA, the CDR3 is TGTGCCAGCAGCTTTTATGAGGCTGAGCAGTTCTTC. Its translation: CASSFYEAEQFF.

The rearrangement joins TRBV4-3 to TRBJ2-7; TRBD1 agrees at 7 bases. Germline trimming cut 4 bases from V and 3 bases from J; bases unmatched to any gene: 6. The germline gives CDR1 LGHNA, CDR2 YSLEER. The CDR3 is made up of 14 amino acids. The CDR3 protein is CASSRMTGFYEQYF. The CDR3 region has the DNA TGCGCCAGCAGCCGGATGACAGGGTTCTACGAGCAGTACTTC.

V usage is TRBV11-3 and J usage is TRBJ1-1; TRBD1 agrees at 7 bases. CDR1 and CDR2 from the germline V gene are SGHNT and YENEEA. J was trimmed by 2 bases and V by 7 bases; bases with no gene match: 4. The CDR3 is 13 residues long. CDR3 in amino acids: CASMGQTNTEAFF. As DNA, the CDR3 is TGTGCCAGCATGGGACAGACCAACACTGAAGCTTTCTTT. Complete variable domain (other parts from reference TRBV11-3 and TRBJ1-1): EAGVVQSPRYKIIEKKQPVAFWCNPISGHNTLYWYLQNLGQGPELLIRYENEEAVDDSQLPKDRFSAERLKGVDSTLKIQPAELGDSAVYLCASMGQTNTEAFFGQGTRLTVV.

The chain joins TRBV7-9 to TRBJ1-1; D is unclear. The CDR3 is made up of 15 amino acids. CDR1 and CDR2 from the germline V gene are SEHNR and FQNEAQ (reference sequence). V was cut by 2 bases and J by 1 base, with 11 bases left in between. The CDR3 DNA reads as TGTGCCAGCAGCTTAAATAGAGGCACGAACACTGAAGCTTTCTTT. This sequence encodes CASSLNRGTNTEAFF. Supplemented by reference TRBV7-9 and TRBJ1-1, the full variable domain reads DTGVSQNPRHKITKRGQNVTFRCDPISEHNRLYWYRQTLGQGPEFLTYFQNEAQLEKSRLLSDRFSAERPKGSFSTLEIQRTEQGDSAMYLCASSLNRGTNTEAFFGQGTRLTVV.

The rearrangement joins TRBV27 to TRBJ2-1; 7 nucleotides agree with TRBD2. The CDR3 spans 14 residues. Germline V lookup: CDR1 MNHEY, CDR2 SMNVEV (reference sequence). With 8 bases clipped from V and 6 bases from J, the junction kept 10 bases outside the gene matches. As DNA, the CDR3 is TGTGCCAGCGGACTAGGTAAGAACGCCAATGAGCAGTTCTTC. As protein: CASGLGKNANEQFF.

CDR3: CASSYIEGSTQYF. CDR3 bases: TGTGCCAGCAGTTATATTGAAGGGAGTACGCAGTATTTT. The chain employs TRBV6-6 and TRBJ2-3; weak D call: TRBD2 (5 bases). V lost 3 bases, J lost 8 bases, and 12 bases lay in between. Germline values: CDR1 MNHNY, CDR2 SVGAGI (reference sequence). CDR3 size: 13 residues.